One sample yielded the 16 T cell receptor beta chains listed below, sequenced in a study of blood T cells in healthy people across ages. The use of a sample-barcoded 5' primer and a J-beta primer mix characterized a second PCR of roughly 7 to 11 cycles. MiXCR, applied by TCRdb to the 5' RACE reads, yields one record per CDR3 protein. The sample holds approximately 780,000 distinct CDR3 sequences, about a quarter seen once. The sample also formed part of further work on T cells of mothers and their children.

Sequences were obtained from blood. Receptor source: a boy aged 10-17 years in good health.

This clonotype was seen a few times. The J gene is TRBJ1-1, the V gene TRBV7-4; D is perhaps TRBD1 (5 bases). Germline V lookup: CDR1 SGHVT, CDR2 SQSDAQ. The V gene lost 1 base and the J gene lost 0 bases, with 15 bases spanning the gap. The CDR3 runs to 17 residues. The CDR3 protein is CASSLGCREGLNTEAFF. In DNA form, the CDR3 reads TGTGCCAGCAGCTTAGGTTGCAGGGAGGGCTTGAACACTGAAGCTTTCTTT.

There are a few counts of this clonotype. V is TRBV4-2 and J is TRBJ2-1; 8 positions match TRBD2. This CDR3 region has 12 residues. Looked up from germline, CDR1 is LGHNA and CDR2 is YNFKEQ. V gave up 3 bases and J gave up 9 bases; unmatched junction bases: 1. CDR3 in amino acids: CASSHGGGEQFF. The CDR3 bases are TGTGCCAGCAGCCACGGGGGGGGTGAGCAGTTCTTC.

The V gene is TRBV29-1, the J gene TRBJ2-7; D is unclear. Germline V gene data show CDR1 as SQVTM and CDR2 as ANQGSEA. Trimming removed 6 bases at V and 3 bases at J, with 15 bases between. The CDR3 is 13 residues long. Here the CDR3 DNA reads TGCAGCGTCAACGGACCGTCTCACTACGAGCAGTACTTC. This sequence encodes CSVNGPSHYEQYF.

This clonotype has only a few counts. The rearrangement uses TRBV4-1 and TRBJ1-4; possible D gene TRBD1, 6 bases. Germline assignment: CDR1 MGHRA and CDR2 YSYEKL. The CDR3 is 17 residues long. Trimming cost V 1 base and J 4 bases, with 16 bases left between them. The CDR3 region is CASSQVKQGSFNEKLFF. The DNA of the CDR3 is TGCGCCAGCAGCCAAGTTAAACAGGGCAGCTTTAATGAAAAACTGTTTTTT.

This clonotype has a handful of counts. The chain uses TRBV6-6 and TRBJ2-1, with 8 bases that match TRBD1. The CDR3 totals 14 residues. V lost 7 bases, J lost 4 bases, and 6 bases stayed unmatched. Per the germline V gene, CDR1 is MNHNY and CDR2 is SVGAGI (reference sequence). This chain's CDR3 is CASNAGGAYNEQFF. Here the CDR3 DNA reads TGTGCCAGCAACGCAGGGGGCGCGTACAATGAGCAGTTCTTC.

V usage is TRBV20-1 and J usage is TRBJ2-1, with D possibly being TRBD2 (6 bases). TRBJ2-5 explains the end of the DNA better; the J call may be wrong. The CDR3 loop spans 14 amino acids. Germline V gives CDR1 DFQATT, CDR2 SNEGSKA (reference sequence). The CDR3 region has the DNA TGCAGTGCCTCCGCCGGTCGGGGGTCGGAGACCCAGTACTTC. Its protein product is CSASAGRGSETQYF.

The chain recombines TRBV10-3 with TRBJ1-3, with D unclear. V was pared by 2 bases and J by 4 bases, with 9 bases between. CDR1 and CDR2 from the germline V gene are ENHRY and SYGVKD. This CDR3 is 14 amino acids long. This CDR3 reads CAISEDAVGNTIYF. In DNA form, the CDR3 reads TGTGCCATCAGTGAGGACGCGGTCGGAAACACCATATATTTT.

The chain carries TRBV20-1 and TRBJ2-5; 10 nucleotides align to TRBD2. Germline V gene lookup returns CDR1 DFQATT and CDR2 SNEGSKA (reference sequence). This CDR3 contains 13 residues. The V segment lost 5 bases and the J segment 3 bases; nucleotides outside the gene matches: 3. The DNA for the CDR3 is TGCAGTGCTCTAGGGACTAGCGAAGAGACCCAGTACTTC. This codes for CSALGTSEETQYF.

V is TRBV5-1 and J is TRBJ1-6, with 8 bases lining up with TRBD1. V was clipped by 3 bases and J by 5 bases; unmatched bases: 1. This CDR3 comprises 14 residues. In germline, CDR1 is SGHRS, CDR2 YFSETQ. CDR3: CASSSTGDNSPLHF. CDR3 sequence (DNA): TGCGCCAGCAGCTCGACAGGGGATAATTCACCCCTCCACTTT.

The chain joins TRBV11-2 to TRBJ2-1; 11 bases align to TRBD2. The germline V gene has CDR1 SGHAT and CDR2 FQNNGV. The CDR3 loop spans 19 amino acids. Trimming at V came to 3 bases and at J to 4 bases, leaving 14 bases not matched to a gene. The CDR3 is CASSFIALAGVYPYNEQFF. The CDR3 DNA is TGTGCCAGCAGCTTTATTGCACTAGCGGGGGTCTACCCGTACAATGAGCAGTTCTTC. The full variable domain, rest sourced from reference TRBV11-2 and TRBJ2-1, is EAGVAQSPRYKIIEKRQSVAFWCNPISGHATLYWYQQILGQGPKLLIQFQNNGVVDDSQLPKDRFSAERLKGVDSTLKIQPAKLEDSAVYLCASSFIALAGVYPYNEQFFGPGTRLTVL.

This clonotype was counted between two and nine times. A read error may be the cause here, since a much bigger clone is one base away. The chain is built from TRBV28 and TRBJ2-5; the match to TRBD1 covers 8 bases. This CDR3 is 16 amino acids long. Per germline, CDR1 MDHEN and CDR2 SYDVKM. V lost 10 bases, J lost 5 bases, and 18 bases stayed unmatched. For the CDR3, the DNA is TGTGCCACGTACAAGGGACAGGCGGATTGGTGGGAGACCCAGTACTTC. As protein: CATYKGQADWWETQYF. Full variable domain (rest looked up from reference TRBV28 and TRBJ2-5): DVKVTQSSRYLVKRTGEKVFLECVQDMDHENMFWYRQDPGLGLRLIYFSYDVKMKEKGDIPEGYSVSREKKERFSLILESASTNQTSMYLCATYKGQADWWETQYFGPGTRLLVL.

This clonotype was counted between two and nine times. The genes are TRBV7-3 and TRBJ1-1; D is ambiguous. Germline V lookup: CDR1 SGHTA, CDR2 FQGTGA. V lost 2 bases and J lost 1, with 8 bases in between. The CDR3 is made up of 14 amino acids. CDR3 nucleotides: TGTGCCAGCAGCTTACTTGGTAGGAACACTGAAGCTTTCTTT. This codes for CASSLLGRNTEAFF.

The chain links TRBV29-1 to TRBJ2-5; 7 bases map to TRBD1. This CDR3 is built from 14 residues. Germline V gene data show CDR1 as SQVTM and CDR2 as ANQGSEA. J gave up 1 base and V 4 bases, and 6 bases lay outside the gene matches. The CDR3 bases are TGCAGCGTTGCCGAGGGGACAGTCCAAGAGACCCAGTACTTC. Protein product: CSVAEGTVQETQYF. The whole variable domain, filled in from reference TRBV29-1 and TRBJ2-5, reads SAVISQKPSRDICQRGTSLTIQCQVDSQVTMMFWYRQQPGQSLTLIATANQGSEATYESGFVIDKFPISRPNLTFSTLTVSNMSPEDSSIYLCSVAEGTVQETQYFGPGTRLLVL.

The V call is TRBV4-1, the J call TRBJ2-7; 11 bases map to TRBD1. CDR1 and CDR2 (germline): MGHRA, YSYEKL. Trimming cost V 3 bases and J 5 bases; bases outside gene matches: 12. This CDR3 is built from 17 residues. CDR3 region: CASSQEARRDRGDEQYF. CDR3 coding DNA: TGCGCCAGCAGCCAGGAAGCTCGCCGGGACAGGGGGGACGAGCAGTACTTC.

The chain couples TRBV7-9 to TRBJ2-1, with TRBD2 matching over 13 bases. V was clipped by 2 bases and J by 8 bases; unmatched bases: 9. CDR1 is SEHNR, CDR2 FQNEAQ, per germline (reference sequence). The CDR3 is 17 residues long. The DNA of the CDR3 is TGTGCCAGCAGCTTAACCTGGCGGACTAGCGGGGGTTATGAGCAGTTCTTC. It specifies CASSLTWRTSGGYEQFF.

This clonotype has a handful of counts. This chain links TRBV7-9 with TRBJ2-5; a possible D gene is TRBD2 (5 bases). Germline values: CDR1 SEHNR, CDR2 FQNEAQ (reference sequence). Trimming took off 4 bases at V and 5 bases at J, with 14 bases between the two ends. The length of the CDR3 is 14 residues. The CDR3 here is CASSSGIGTETQYF. The CDR3 nucleotides read TGTGCCAGCAGCTCCGGGATAGGAACGGAGACCCAGTACTTC.